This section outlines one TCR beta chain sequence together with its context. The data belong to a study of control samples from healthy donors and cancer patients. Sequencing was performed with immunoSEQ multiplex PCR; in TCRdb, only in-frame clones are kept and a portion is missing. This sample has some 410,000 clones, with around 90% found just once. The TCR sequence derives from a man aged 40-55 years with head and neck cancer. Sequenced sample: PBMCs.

In DNA, the CDR3 is TGTGCCAGCTCACCACTATTAGCGAACTACAATGAGCAGTTCTTC. Translated: CASSPLLANYNEQFF. The chain couples TRBV18 to TRBJ2-1, with D perhaps matching TRBD2 (5 bases). Deletions cut 1 base from V and 3 bases from J, with 10 bases between. This CDR3 has 15 residues. Germline CDR1 reads KGHSH; CDR2 reads LQKENI.